Below, 20 T cell receptor beta chains from the same sample are listed, as sequenced in a study of T cells in localized non-small cell lung cancer. Some clones are missing from TCRdb's copy, which holds only in-frame ones; the method was immunoSEQ multiplex PCR. This table holds 25,000 to 40,000 clones, about 80% found once. The sample was peripheral blood, taken before any cancer treatment. These receptors were obtained from a male donor aged 60 or older with stage II squamous cell lung carcinoma.

The table lists this clone with many counts. The chain uses TRBV7-9 and TRBJ2-5, with a possible D match to TRBD2 (5 bases). This CDR3 region has 13 residues. V dropped 5 bases and J dropped 5 bases, with 12 bases sitting between them. In germline, CDR1 is SEHNR, CDR2 FQNEAQ (reference sequence). CDR3 amino acids: CASSPVRGETQYF. The CDR3 nucleotides are TGTGCCAGCAGCCCCGTTCGAGGGGAGACCCAGTACTTC.

This chain connects TRBV10-3 to TRBJ2-2; TRBD1 agrees at 10 bases. CDR1 ENHRY and CDR2 SYGVKD come from the germline V gene. The CDR3 sequence is 13 residues long. Trimming cost V 6 bases and J 7 bases; bases outside gene matches: 2. The CDR3 bases are TGTGCCATCAGGACAGGGGGCAACGGGGAGCTGTTTTTT. This codes for CAIRTGGNGELFF.

This chain links TRBV6-6 with TRBJ1-1; tentatively, D is TRBD1 (5 bases). The CDR3 totals 14 residues. Deletions cut 4 bases from V and 5 bases from J, with 14 bases between. The germline V gene encodes CDR1 MNHNY and CDR2 SVGAGI (reference sequence). Here the CDR3 reads CASSSSGSGTEAFF. Written as DNA, the CDR3 is TGTGCCAGCAGTTCTTCAGGGAGCGGGACTGAAGCTTTCTTT.

The chain combines TRBV11-2 with TRBJ1-2, with no clear D. The CDR3 contains 15 residues. Trimming removed 1 base at V and 3 bases at J, with 12 bases between. Per the germline V gene, CDR1 is SGHAT and CDR2 is FQNNGV. CDR3 DNA sequence: TGTGCCAGCAGCTTAGGCAACAGTCTTCACTATGGCTACACCTTC. Amino acids: CASSLGNSLHYGYTF.

This clone was recorded once. This chain joins TRBV9 and TRBJ1-6; a weak D match, TRBD1 (5 bases). Germline-derived CDR1 and CDR2 are SGDLS and YYNGEE. CDR3 size: 16 residues. V was trimmed by 6 bases and J by 6 bases, leaving 19 bases between them. As DNA, the CDR3 is TGTGCCAGCAACCGTCTGGGGGGGTCGGGTAATTCACCCCTCCACTTT. Translated, it gives CASNRLGGSGNSPLHF.

V and J are TRBV7-8 and TRBJ2-5, with D unclear. CDR1 is SGHVS and CDR2 is FQNEAQ in the germline V gene. With 5 bases removed from V and 2 bases from J, the gap between germline ends came to 12 bases. The length of the CDR3 is 14 residues. The CDR3 region has the DNA TGTGCCAGCAGCCCCCGCCGCAGTCAAGAGACCCAGTACTTC. Translated: CASSPRRSQETQYF.

V and J are TRBV11-2 and TRBJ2-7; 7 bases are a match to TRBD1. The ends lost 5 bases at V and 3 bases at J; junction bases unmatched: 13. Germline lookup yields CDR1 SGHAT and CDR2 FQNNGV. The CDR3 runs to 16 residues. CDR3 in DNA: TGTGCCAGCAGCCGCGCCGCGACAGGGTTCAACTACGAGCAGTACTTC. This codes for CASSRAATGFNYEQYF.

J is TRBJ1-2 and V is TRBV15; D unresolved. Germline values: CDR1 LNHNV, CDR2 YYDKDF (reference sequence). V gave up 0 bases and J gave up 1 base, with 9 bases separating them. The length of the CDR3 is 15 residues. CDR3 DNA sequence: TGTGCCACCAGCAGAGATAAAGGGTTTAACTATGGCTACACCTTC. Amino acid sequence: CATSRDKGFNYGYTF.

The chain links TRBV28 to TRBJ2-6; D unresolved. Germline CDR1 reads MDHEN; CDR2 reads SYDVKM. The CDR3 covers 16 residues. The V and J ends lost 5 bases and 0 bases respectively, with 11 bases between them. The CDR3 protein is CASSLDGDSGANVLTF. In nucleotides, the CDR3 is TGTGCCAGCAGTCTTGACGGTGACTCTGGGGCCAACGTCCTGACTTTC.

The V and J genes are TRBV2 and TRBJ2-1; 9 nucleotides align to TRBD2. The CDR3 loop spans 15 amino acids. The J segment lost 6 bases and the V segment lost 5 bases, leaving 8 bases of the junction unmatched. The germline gives CDR1 SNHLY, CDR2 FYNNEI. This CDR3 is CASSSGTSFINEQFF. DNA for the CDR3: TGTGCCAGCAGTAGTGGGACTAGCTTCATCAATGAGCAGTTCTTC.

The chain links TRBV27 to TRBJ1-1; D might be TRBD1 (5 bases). The V gene lost 5 bases and the J gene lost 1 base, with 23 bases spanning the gap. CDR3 length: 18 residues. The germline CDR1 and CDR2 sequences are MNHEY and SMNVEV (reference sequence). The CDR3 bases are TGTGCCAGCAGTCAGCGGGCCGGGACGGGCTGGAGGAACACTGAAGCTTTCTTT. Translation: CASSQRAGTGWRNTEAFF.

The chain is built from TRBV5-6 and TRBJ2-2, with D uncertain. Trimming stripped 0 bases from V and 0 bases from J, with 9 bases between. The CDR3 contains 16 residues. CDR1 and CDR2 from the germline V gene are SGHDT and YYEEEE. For the CDR3, the DNA is TGTGCCAGCAGCTTGGGCACCTCCGCGAACACCGGGGAGCTGTTTTTT. Amino acid sequence: CASSLGTSANTGELFF.

This clone was found once. J is TRBJ2-6 and V is TRBV9; 10 bases align to TRBD2. After removal of 1 base from V and 3 bases from J, the junction contained 4 bases not matched to a gene. The length of the CDR3 is 17 residues. Germline assignment: CDR1 SGDLS and CDR2 YYNGEE. The CDR3 DNA follows: TGTGCCAGCAGCGTAAGCGGGAGGGCCAGTGGGGCCAACGTCCTGACTTTC. Amino acid sequence: CASSVSGRASGANVLTF.

The genes are TRBV5-1 and TRBJ2-1; 13 nucleotides agree with TRBD2. The CDR3 covers 16 residues. Germline CDR1 reads SGHRS; CDR2 reads YFSETQ. The trim removed 0 bases at V and 8 bases at J, leaving 5 bases unmatched. The CDR3 DNA sequence: TGCGCCAGCAGCTTGGGCGGGACTAGCGGGGTGGATGAGCAGTTCTTC. Translating gives CASSLGGTSGVDEQFF. The variable domain in full, completed from reference TRBV5-1 and TRBJ2-1, reads KAGVTQTPRYLIKTRGQQVTLSCSPISGHRSVSWYQQTPGQGLQFLFEYFSETQRNKGNFPGRFSGRQFSNSRSEMNVSTLELGDSALYLCASSLGGTSGVDEQFFGPGTRLTVL.

The gene calls are TRBV5-1 and TRBJ2-5; 9 bases are shared with TRBD1. The CDR3 length is 14 residues. Germline V gene lookup returns CDR1 SGHRS and CDR2 YFSETQ. The V gene end was trimmed by 4 bases and the J gene end by 2 bases; junction bases not matched to a gene: 3. CDR3 amino acids: CASSPDRGQETQYF. The CDR3 coding sequence is TGCGCCAGCAGCCCCGACAGGGGGCAAGAGACCCAGTACTTC.

The rearrangement uses TRBV5-1 and TRBJ2-1, with 14 bases aligning to TRBD2. In germline, CDR1 is SGHRS, CDR2 YFSETQ. This CDR3 region has 14 residues. V shed 5 bases and J 9 bases; nucleotides not matched to a gene: 4. As DNA, the CDR3 is TGCGCCAGCAGGGACGGGACTAGCGGGGGTGAGCAGTTCTTC. This gives the protein CASRDGTSGGEQFF.

This chain connects TRBV19 to TRBJ1-1, with D unresolved. V gave up 2 bases and J gave up 0 bases, with 7 bases separating them. The germline V gene encodes CDR1 LNHDA and CDR2 SQIVND (reference sequence). The CDR3 has 14 amino acids. The CDR3 region has the DNA TGTGCCAGTAGTATAAGGGCCATGAACACTGAAGCTTTCTTT. Its translation: CASSIRAMNTEAFF.

The chain combines TRBV19 with TRBJ1-1; a possible D gene is TRBD1 (6 bases). With 7 bases removed from V and 1 base from J, the gap between germline ends came to 16 bases. The CDR3 sequence is 15 residues long. Germline V gives CDR1 LNHDA, CDR2 SQIVND (reference sequence). As DNA, the CDR3 is TGTGCCAGTACCATGTATGGGACACCGAACACTGAAGCTTTCTTT. It translates to CASTMYGTPNTEAFF.

The gene calls are TRBV6-1 and TRBJ1-5, with TRBD1 as a possible D gene (5 bases). Germline CDR1 reads MNHNS; CDR2 reads SASEGT. This CDR3 contains 15 residues. V dropped 7 bases and J dropped 4 bases, with 17 bases sitting between them. CDR3 region: CASTNPGRVNQPQHF. CDR3 sequence (DNA): TGTGCCAGCACCAATCCGGGACGGGTAAATCAGCCCCAGCATTTT.

With regard to this clone: The junction shows a germline mismatch at one end, possibly a read error. V gene TRBV6-5 combines with J gene TRBJ1-4; 8 positions match TRBD1. The germline V gene encodes CDR1 MNHEY and CDR2 SVGAGI. CDR3 length equals 15 residues. In nucleotides, the CDR3 is TGTGCCAGCAGTTACTCGACAGGGGCCTATGACAAACTGTTTTTT. The encoded protein is CASSYSTGAYDKLFF.